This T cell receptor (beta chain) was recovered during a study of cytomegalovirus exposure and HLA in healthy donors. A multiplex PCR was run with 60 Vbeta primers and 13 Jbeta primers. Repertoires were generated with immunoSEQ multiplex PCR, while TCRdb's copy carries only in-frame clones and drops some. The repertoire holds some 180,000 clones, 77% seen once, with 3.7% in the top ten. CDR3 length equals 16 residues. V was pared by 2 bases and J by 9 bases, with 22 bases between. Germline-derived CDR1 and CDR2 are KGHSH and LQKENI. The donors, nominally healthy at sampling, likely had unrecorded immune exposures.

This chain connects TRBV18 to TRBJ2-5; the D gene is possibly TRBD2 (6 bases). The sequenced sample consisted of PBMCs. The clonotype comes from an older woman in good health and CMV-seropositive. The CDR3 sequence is CASSPGVGLEKRPQYF. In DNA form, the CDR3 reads TGTGCCAGCTCACCAGGGGTGGGACTCGAAAAGAGACCCCAGTACTTC.